The clone carrying this T cell receptor beta chain has more than one count but fewer than ten. What it recognizes is unknown. CDR1 is SGHNT and CDR2 is YYREEE in the germline V gene (reference sequence). CDR3 size: 15 residues. V dropped 4 bases and J dropped 2; count of bases not matched to a gene: 8. The data originate from a study of cytomegalovirus exposure and HLA in healthy donors. Study at large: Genotyping showed roughly 83% of 300 to 450 donors falling in the Caucasian-associated ancestry cluster. Study results and limitations: The presence/absence work took it that sequencing depth was about the same across donors. Prediction of most subjects' HLA-A and HLA-B alleles by TCR beta sequences was reportedly accurate.

The PCR employed 60 Vbeta primers together with 13 Jbeta primers. The assay was immunoSEQ multiplex PCR, and TCRdb's table has in-frame clones only and misses some. Found here are some 120,000 clones, about 66% of them singletons; the top ten hold 1.6%. The receptor was derived from a man under 40 in good health and CMV-seropositive. The chain carries TRBV5-4 and TRBJ1-2; 7 nucleotides align to TRBD1. Sequencing was performed on PBMCs. In DNA, the CDR3 is TGTGCCAGCAGCCGCTGGGCGGGACAGAACTATGGCTACACCTTC. Encoded protein: CASSRWAGQNYGYTF.